This TCR beta chain was captured in a study of blood T cells in healthy people across ages. This clonotype was picked up a small number of times. The germline V gene has CDR1 MDHEN and CDR2 SYDVKM. This CDR3 spans 16 amino acids. Trimming at V came to 5 bases and at J to 5 bases, leaving 11 bases not matched to a gene. A second PCR, run for roughly 7 to 11 cycles, used a sample-barcoded 5' primer plus a J-beta primer mix. A single record per CDR3 protein comes from TCRdb applying MiXCR to the 5' RACE reads. This sample has about 680,000 distinct CDR3 sequences; roughly 49% occur once, and the top ten carry approximately 32%.

The TCR was taken from a woman between 55 and 75 years old in good health. The chain has TRBV28 and TRBJ2-5; 10 bases line up with TRBD1. The sequenced sample consisted of blood. The CDR3 sequence: CASSRDRGRVGETQYF. DNA of the CDR3: TGTGCCAGCAGTCGTGACAGGGGGCGCGTTGGGGAGACCCAGTACTTC.